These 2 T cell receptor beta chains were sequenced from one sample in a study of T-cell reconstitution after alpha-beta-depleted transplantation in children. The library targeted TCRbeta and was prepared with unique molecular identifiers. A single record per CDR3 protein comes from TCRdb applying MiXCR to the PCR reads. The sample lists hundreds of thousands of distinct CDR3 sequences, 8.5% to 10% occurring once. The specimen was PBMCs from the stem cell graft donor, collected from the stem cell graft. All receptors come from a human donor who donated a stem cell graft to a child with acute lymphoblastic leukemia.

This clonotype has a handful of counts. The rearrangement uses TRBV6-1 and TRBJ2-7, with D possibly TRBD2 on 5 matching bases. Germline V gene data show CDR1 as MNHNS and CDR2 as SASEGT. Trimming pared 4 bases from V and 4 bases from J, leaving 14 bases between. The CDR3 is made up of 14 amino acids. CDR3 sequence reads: CASSGLAPLYEQYF. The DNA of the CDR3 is TGTGCCAGCAGTGGTCTAGCTCCCCTATACGAGCAGTACTTC.

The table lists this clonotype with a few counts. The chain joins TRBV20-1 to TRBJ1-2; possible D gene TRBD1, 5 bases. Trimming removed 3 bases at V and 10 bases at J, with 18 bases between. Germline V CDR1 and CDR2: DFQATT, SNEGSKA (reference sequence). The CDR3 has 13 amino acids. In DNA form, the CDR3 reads TGCAGTGCTAGGGGGGAGACGGCGGGGGACTACACCTTC. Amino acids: CSARGETAGDYTF.